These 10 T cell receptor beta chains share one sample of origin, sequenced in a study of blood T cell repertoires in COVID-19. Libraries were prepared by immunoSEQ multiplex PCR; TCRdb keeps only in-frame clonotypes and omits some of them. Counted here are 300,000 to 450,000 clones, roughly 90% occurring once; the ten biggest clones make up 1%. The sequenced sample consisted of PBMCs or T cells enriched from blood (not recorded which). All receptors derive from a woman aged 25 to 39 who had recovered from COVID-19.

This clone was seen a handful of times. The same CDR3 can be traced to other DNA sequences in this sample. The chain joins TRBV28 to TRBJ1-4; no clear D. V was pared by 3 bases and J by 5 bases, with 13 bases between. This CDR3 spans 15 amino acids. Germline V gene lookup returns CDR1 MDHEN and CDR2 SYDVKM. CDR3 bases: TGTGCCAGCAGTTTTCCGGGTGGAGGAAATGAAAAACTGTTTTTT. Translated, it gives CASSFPGGGNEKLFF.

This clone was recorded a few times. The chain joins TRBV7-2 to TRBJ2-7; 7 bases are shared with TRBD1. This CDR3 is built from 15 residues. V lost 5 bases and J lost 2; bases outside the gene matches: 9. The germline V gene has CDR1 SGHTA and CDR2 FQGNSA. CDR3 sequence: CASSQSGTVAYEQYF. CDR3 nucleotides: TGTGCCAGCAGCCAGTCCGGGACAGTCGCCTACGAGCAGTACTTC. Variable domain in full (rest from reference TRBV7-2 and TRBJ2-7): GAGVSQSPSNKVTEKGKDVELRCDPISGHTALYWYRQSLGQGLEFLIYFQGNSAPDKSGLPSDRFSAERTGGSVSTLTIQRTQQEDSAVYLCASSQSGTVAYEQYFGPGTRLTVT.

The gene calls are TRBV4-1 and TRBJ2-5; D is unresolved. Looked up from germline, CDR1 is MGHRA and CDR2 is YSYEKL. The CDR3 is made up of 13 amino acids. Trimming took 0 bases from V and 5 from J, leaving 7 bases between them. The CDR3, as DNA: TGCGCCAGCAGCCAAGATAGCCGCGAGACCCAGTACTTC. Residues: CASSQDSRETQYF.

CDR3 protein: CASSVAGGGPYEQYF. CDR3 nucleotide sequence: TGTGCCAGCAGCGTAGCTGGGGGGGGCCCCTACGAGCAGTACTTC. This chain uses TRBV9 with TRBJ2-7, with TRBD2 as a possible D gene (7 bases). With 0 bases removed from V and 2 bases from J, the gap between germline ends came to 12 bases. Per germline, CDR1 SGDLS and CDR2 YYNGEE. The CDR3 is made up of 15 amino acids.

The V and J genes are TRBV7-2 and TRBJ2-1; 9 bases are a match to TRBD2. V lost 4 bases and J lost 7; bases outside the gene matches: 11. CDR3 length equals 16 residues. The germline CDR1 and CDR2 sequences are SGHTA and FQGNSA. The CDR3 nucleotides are TGTGCCAGCAGCTCTCCCGCGGGACTAGCATTTAATGAGCAGTTCTTC. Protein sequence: CASSSPAGLAFNEQFF.

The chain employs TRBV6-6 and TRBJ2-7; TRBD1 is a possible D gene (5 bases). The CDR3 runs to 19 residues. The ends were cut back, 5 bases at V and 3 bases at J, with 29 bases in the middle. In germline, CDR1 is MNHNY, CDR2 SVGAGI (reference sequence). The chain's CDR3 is CASSLRAADHRSLHYEQYF. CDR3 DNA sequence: TGTGCCAGCAGTCTCAGGGCAGCCGATCATAGAAGTTTACACTACGAGCAGTACTTC.

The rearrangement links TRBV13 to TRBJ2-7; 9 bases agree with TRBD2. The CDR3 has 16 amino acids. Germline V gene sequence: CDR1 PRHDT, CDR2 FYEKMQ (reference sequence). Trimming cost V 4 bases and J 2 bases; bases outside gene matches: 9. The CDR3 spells CASSSGGLAGTYEQYF. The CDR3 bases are TGTGCCAGCAGCTCCGGGGGGCTAGCGGGAACCTACGAGCAGTACTTC.

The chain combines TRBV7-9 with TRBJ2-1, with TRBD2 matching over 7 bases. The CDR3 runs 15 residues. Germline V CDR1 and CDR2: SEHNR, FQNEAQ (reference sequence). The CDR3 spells CASRTPGGAYNEQFF. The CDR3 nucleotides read TGTGCATCTAGAACTCCGGGGGGTGCCTACAATGAGCAGTTCTTC.

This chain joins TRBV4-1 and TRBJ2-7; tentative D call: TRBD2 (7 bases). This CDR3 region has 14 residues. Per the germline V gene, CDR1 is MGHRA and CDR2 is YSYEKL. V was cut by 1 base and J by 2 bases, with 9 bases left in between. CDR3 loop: CASSQGGGPYEQYF. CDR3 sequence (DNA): TGCGCCAGCAGCCAAGGGGGGGGGCCCTACGAGCAGTACTTC.

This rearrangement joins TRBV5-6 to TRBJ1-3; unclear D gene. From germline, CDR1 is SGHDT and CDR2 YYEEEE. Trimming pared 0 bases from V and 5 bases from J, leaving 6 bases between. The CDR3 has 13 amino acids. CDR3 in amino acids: CASSLDGRNTIYF. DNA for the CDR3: TGTGCCAGCAGCTTGGACGGGAGAAACACCATATATTTT.